The 8 T cell receptor beta chains presented below share a single source sample, sequenced in a study of blood T cell repertoires in COVID-19. TCRdb's copy holds only in-frame clones and misses some; the assay was immunoSEQ multiplex PCR. The sample contains around 72,000 clones, 80% to 85% of which appear only once. The sequenced material came from peripheral blood. The receptor set was obtained from a woman in her fifties or sixties with acute or convalescent COVID-19.

This clone was picked up one time. The CDR3 loop is CASSGRDSTGELFF. As DNA, the CDR3 is TGTGCCAGCAGCGGCCGGGACTCCACCGGGGAGCTGTTTTTT. V is TRBV9 and J is TRBJ2-2; possibly TRBD2 for D (6 bases). Germline lookup yields CDR1 SGDLS and CDR2 YYNGEE. Between the trimmed V and J ends, which lost 3 bases and 4 bases, there was a span of 10 bases. The CDR3 covers 14 residues.

The J gene is TRBJ1-1, the V gene TRBV11-2, with 7 bases matching TRBD1. The CDR3 spans 15 residues. CDR1 is SGHAT and CDR2 is FQNNGV in the germline V gene. J was trimmed by 4 bases and V by 2 bases; bases with no gene match: 7. The CDR3 reads CASSLTRGLGTEAFF. CDR3 nucleotide sequence: TGTGCCAGCAGCTTAACAAGGGGGCTAGGCACTGAAGCTTTCTTT.

The genes are TRBV2 and TRBJ1-1; D possibly corresponds to TRBD1 (6 bases). The length of the CDR3 is 15 residues. Germline CDR1 and CDR2: SNHLY and FYNNEI. V shed 7 bases and J shed 5 bases, with 20 bases lying between them. CDR3 in DNA: TGTGCCAGCAACAGGGAGGGGTTCTCGGAAACTGAAGCTTTCTTT. It translates to CASNREGFSETEAFF. Full variable domain (missing parts from reference TRBV2 and TRBJ1-1): EPEVTQTPSHQVTQMGQEVILRCVPISNHLYFYWYRQILGQKVEFLVSFYNNEISEKSEIFDDQFSVERPDGSNFTLKIRSTKLEDSAMYFCASNREGFSETEAFFGQGTRLTVV.

This clone has only a few counts. The chain uses TRBV7-8 and TRBJ1-2; a weak D match, TRBD1 (6 bases). V lost 4 bases to trimming and J lost 4 bases, with 16 bases between them. Germline CDR1 and CDR2: SGHVS and FQNEAQ. There are 15 residues in the CDR3. The CDR3, as DNA: TGTGCCAGCAGCTCGAAAGGTGGGGGGGCCTATGGCTACACCTTC. Protein: CASSSKGGGAYGYTF.

The CDR3 sequence: CAWRGGGNTGELFF. The DNA for the CDR3 is TGTGCCTGGAGAGGCGGGGGGAACACCGGGGAGCTGTTTTTT. V is TRBV30 and J is TRBJ2-2; 7 nucleotides align to TRBD2. V shed 3 bases, J shed 1 base, and the junction held 2 bases outside the gene matches. Germline V CDR1 and CDR2: GTSNPN, SVGIG (reference sequence). This CDR3 has 14 amino acids.

The chain joins TRBV6-5 to TRBJ2-3; TRBD1 matches at 7 bases. The CDR3 contains 15 residues. The germline CDR1 and CDR2 sequences are MNHEY and SVGAGI. V shed 2 bases, J shed 4 bases, and the junction held 6 bases outside the gene matches. The CDR3 sequence: CASSYTGQASDTQYF. The CDR3 DNA sequence: TGTGCCAGCAGTTACACAGGACAGGCCTCAGATACGCAGTATTTT.

The gene calls are TRBV18 and TRBJ1-1, with TRBD1 matching 10 bases. The CDR3 is 15 residues long. CDR1 is KGHSH, CDR2 LQKENI, per germline. V trimming: 4 bases; J trimming: 1 base; junction bases outside the gene matches: 3. CDR3 sequence reads: CASSRDRGSNTEAFF. In DNA, the CDR3 is TGTGCCAGCTCACGGGACAGGGGATCGAACACTGAAGCTTTCTTT.

Note on this clone: Other DNA sequences within the sample encode an identical CDR3. The chain carries TRBV6-1 and TRBJ2-3; 13 bases align to TRBD2. Per germline, CDR1 MNHNS and CDR2 SASEGT. V trimming: 3 bases; J trimming: 3 bases; junction bases outside the gene matches: 0. CDR3 length: 15 amino acids. The DNA of the CDR3 is TGTGCCAGCAGTGAGGGACTAGCGGGGACAGATACGCAGTATTTT. Protein sequence: CASSEGLAGTDTQYF.